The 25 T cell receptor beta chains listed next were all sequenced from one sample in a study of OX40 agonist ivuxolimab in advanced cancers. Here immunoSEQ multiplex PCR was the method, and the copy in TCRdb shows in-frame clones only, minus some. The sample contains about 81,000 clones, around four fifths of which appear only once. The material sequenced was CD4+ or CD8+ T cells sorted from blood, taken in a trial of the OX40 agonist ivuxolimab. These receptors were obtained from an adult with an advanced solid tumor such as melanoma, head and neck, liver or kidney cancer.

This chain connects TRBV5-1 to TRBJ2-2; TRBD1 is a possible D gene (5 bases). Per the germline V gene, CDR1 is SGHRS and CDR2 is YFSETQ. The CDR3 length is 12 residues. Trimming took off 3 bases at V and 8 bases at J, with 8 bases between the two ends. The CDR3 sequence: CASSWGRGELFF. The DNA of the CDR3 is TGCGCCAGCAGCTGGGGCCGAGGGGAGCTGTTTTTT.

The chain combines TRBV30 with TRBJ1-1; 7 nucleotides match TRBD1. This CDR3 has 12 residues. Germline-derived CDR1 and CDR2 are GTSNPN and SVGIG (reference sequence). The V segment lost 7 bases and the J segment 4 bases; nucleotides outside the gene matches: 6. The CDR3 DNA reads TGTGCCTCCCATCAGGGGGTCACTGAAGCTTTCTTT. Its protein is CASHQGVTEAFF. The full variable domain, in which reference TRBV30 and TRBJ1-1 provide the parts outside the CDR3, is SQTIHQWPATLVQPVGSPLSLECTVEGTSNPNLYWYRQAAGRGLQLLFYSVGIGQISSEVPQNLSASRPQDRQFILSSKKLLLSDSGFYLCASHQGVTEAFFGQGTRLTVV.

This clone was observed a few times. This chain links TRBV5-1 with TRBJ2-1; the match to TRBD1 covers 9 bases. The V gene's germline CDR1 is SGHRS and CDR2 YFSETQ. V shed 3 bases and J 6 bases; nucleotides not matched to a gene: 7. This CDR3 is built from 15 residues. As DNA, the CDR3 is TGCGCCAGCAGCTACGGACAGGGGCTCGGCAATGAGCAGTTCTTC. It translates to CASSYGQGLGNEQFF.

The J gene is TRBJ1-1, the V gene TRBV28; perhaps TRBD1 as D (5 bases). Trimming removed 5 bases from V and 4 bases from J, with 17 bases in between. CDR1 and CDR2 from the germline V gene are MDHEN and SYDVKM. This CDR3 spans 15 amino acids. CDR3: CASSRVIEGFTEAFF. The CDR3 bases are TGTGCCAGCAGTAGAGTCATCGAGGGGTTCACTGAAGCTTTCTTT.

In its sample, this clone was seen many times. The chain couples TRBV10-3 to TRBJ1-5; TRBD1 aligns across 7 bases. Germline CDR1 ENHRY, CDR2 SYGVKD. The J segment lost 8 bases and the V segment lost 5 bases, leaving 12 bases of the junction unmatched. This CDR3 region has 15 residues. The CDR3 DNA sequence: TGTGCCATCAGTAACTCGGACAGGTCGTCTGAGCCCCAGCATTTT. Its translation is CAISNSDRSSEPQHF.

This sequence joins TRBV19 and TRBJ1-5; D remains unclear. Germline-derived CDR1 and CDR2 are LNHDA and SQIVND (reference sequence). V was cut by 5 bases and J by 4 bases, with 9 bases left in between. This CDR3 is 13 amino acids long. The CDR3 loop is CASSVLGNQPQHF. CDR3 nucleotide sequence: TGTGCCAGTAGTGTCCTAGGAAATCAGCCCCAGCATTTT.

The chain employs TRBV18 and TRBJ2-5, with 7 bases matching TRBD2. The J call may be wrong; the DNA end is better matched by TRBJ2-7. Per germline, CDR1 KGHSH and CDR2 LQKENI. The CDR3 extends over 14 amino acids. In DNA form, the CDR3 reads TGTGCCACGCAAACCAGGGAGGGCCGGTACGAGCAGTACTTC. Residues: CATQTREGRYEQYF.

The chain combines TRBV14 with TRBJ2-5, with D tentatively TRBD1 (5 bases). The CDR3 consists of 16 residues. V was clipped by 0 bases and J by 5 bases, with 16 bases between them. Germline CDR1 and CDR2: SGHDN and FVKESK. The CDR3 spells CASSQELDCRVETQYF. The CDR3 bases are TGTGCCAGCAGCCAAGAGTTGGATTGCAGGGTTGAGACCCAGTACTTC.

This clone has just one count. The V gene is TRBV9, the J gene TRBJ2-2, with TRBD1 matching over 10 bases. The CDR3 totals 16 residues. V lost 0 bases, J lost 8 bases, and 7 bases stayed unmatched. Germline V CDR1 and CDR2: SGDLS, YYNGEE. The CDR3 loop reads CASSVDPGTGDGELFF. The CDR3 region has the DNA TGTGCCAGCAGCGTAGACCCTGGGACAGGGGATGGGGAGCTGTTTTTT.

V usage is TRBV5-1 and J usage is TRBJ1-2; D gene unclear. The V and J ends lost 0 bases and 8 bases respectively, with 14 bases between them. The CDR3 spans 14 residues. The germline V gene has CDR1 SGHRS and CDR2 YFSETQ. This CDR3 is CASSLGSGAPGYTF. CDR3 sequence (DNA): TGCGCCAGCAGCTTGGGGTCGGGTGCCCCGGGCTACACCTTC.

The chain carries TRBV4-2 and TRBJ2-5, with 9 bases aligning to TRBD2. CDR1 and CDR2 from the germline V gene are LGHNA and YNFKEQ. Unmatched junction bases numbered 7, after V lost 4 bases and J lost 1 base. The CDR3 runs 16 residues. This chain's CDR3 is CASSRGSGSAQETQYF. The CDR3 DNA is TGTGCCAGCAGCCGAGGTAGCGGGAGTGCCCAAGAGACCCAGTACTTC.

CDR3 DNA sequence: TGCGCCAGCAGCCAAGATCGGGGACCCGGGGAGCTGTTTTTT. It translates to CASSQDRGPGELFF. This chain links TRBV4-3 with TRBJ2-2; either TRBD1 or TRBD2 may fit D (5 bases each). This CDR3 comprises 14 residues. Germline V gene data show CDR1 as LGHNA and CDR2 as YSLEER. Trimming stripped 0 bases from V and 6 bases from J, with 8 bases between.

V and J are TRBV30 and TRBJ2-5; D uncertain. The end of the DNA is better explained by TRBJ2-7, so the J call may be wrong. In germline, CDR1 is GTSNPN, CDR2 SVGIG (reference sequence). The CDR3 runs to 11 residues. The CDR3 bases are TGTGCCTGGAGTGAGGGCTACGAGCAGTACTTC. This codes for CAWSEGYEQYF.

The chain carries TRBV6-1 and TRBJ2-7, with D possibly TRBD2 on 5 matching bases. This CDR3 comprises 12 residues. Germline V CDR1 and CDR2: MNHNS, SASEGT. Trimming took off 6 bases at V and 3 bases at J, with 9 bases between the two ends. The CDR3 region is CASSLDYYEQYV. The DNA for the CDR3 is TGTGCCAGCAGCCTCGACTACTACGAGCAGTACGTC.

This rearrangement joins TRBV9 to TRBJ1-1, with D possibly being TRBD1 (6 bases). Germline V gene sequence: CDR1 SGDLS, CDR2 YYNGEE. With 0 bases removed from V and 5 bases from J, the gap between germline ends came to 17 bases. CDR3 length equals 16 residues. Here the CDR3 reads CASSVVLGARHTEAFF. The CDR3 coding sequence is TGTGCCAGCAGCGTAGTATTGGGGGCGCGACATACTGAAGCTTTCTTT.

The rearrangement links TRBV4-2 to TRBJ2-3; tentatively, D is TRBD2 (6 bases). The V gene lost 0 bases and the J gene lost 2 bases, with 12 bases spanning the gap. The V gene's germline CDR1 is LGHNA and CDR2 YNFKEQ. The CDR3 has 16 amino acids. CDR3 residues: CASSQDRRGLTDTQYF. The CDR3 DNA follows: TGTGCCAGCAGCCAAGATCGGCGGGGACTCACAGATACGCAGTATTTT.

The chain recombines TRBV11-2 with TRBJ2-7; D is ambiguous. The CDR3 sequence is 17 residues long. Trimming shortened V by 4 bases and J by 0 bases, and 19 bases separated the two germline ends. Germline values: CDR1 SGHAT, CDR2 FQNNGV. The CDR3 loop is CASSSQPPGRPSYEQYF. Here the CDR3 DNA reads TGTGCCAGCAGCTCCCAGCCCCCAGGCCGGCCCTCCTACGAGCAGTACTTC.

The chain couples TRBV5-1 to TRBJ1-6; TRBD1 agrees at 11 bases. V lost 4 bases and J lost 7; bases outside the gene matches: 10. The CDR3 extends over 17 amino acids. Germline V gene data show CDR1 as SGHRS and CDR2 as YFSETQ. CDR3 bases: TGCGCCAGCAGCACGACGGACAGGGGGCTAAGCAATTCACCCCTCCACTTT. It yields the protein CASSTTDRGLSNSPLHF.

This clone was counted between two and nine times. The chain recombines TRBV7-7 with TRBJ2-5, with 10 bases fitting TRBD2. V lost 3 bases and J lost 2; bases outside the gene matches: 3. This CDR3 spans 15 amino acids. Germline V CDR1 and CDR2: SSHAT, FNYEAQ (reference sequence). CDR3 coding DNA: TGTGCCAGCAGCTTTAGCGGGAGGCCGCAAGAGACCCAGTACTTC. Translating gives CASSFSGRPQETQYF.

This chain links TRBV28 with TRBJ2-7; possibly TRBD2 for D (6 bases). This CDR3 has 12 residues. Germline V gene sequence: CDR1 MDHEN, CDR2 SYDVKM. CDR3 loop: CGSRGSPSEQYF. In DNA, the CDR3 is TGTGGATCTCGGGGGAGTCCTAGCGAGCAGTACTTC.

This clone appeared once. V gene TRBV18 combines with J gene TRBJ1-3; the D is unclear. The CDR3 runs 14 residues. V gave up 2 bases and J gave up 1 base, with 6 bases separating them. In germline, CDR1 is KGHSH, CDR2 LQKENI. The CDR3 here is CASSPRDSGNTIYF. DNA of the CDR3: TGTGCCAGCTCACCAAGGGATTCTGGAAACACCATATATTTT.

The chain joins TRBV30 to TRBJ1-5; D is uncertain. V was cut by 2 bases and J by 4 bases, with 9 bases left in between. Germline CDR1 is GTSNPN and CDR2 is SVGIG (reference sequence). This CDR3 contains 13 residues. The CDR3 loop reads CAWSFAQNQPQHF. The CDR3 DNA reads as TGTGCCTGGAGTTTCGCGCAGAATCAGCCCCAGCATTTT.

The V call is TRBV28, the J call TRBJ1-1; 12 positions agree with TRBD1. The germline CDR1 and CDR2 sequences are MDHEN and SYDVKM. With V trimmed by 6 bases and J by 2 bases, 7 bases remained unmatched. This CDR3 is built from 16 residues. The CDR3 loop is CASRRGQGAGNTEAFF. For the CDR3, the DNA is TGTGCCAGCAGGAGGGGACAGGGGGCCGGAAACACTGAAGCTTTCTTT.

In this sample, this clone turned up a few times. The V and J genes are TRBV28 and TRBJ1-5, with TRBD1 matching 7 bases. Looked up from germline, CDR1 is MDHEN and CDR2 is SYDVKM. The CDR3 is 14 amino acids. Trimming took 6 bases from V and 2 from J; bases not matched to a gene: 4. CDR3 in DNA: TGTGCCAGCAGCCGGACAGGTGGCAATCAGCCCCAGCATTTT. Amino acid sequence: CASSRTGGNQPQHF.

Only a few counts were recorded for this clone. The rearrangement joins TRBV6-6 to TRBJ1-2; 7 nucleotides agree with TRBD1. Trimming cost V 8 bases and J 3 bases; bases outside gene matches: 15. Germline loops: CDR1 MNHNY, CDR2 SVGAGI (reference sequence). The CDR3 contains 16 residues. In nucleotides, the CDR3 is TGTGCCAGCTCACAAAATATCTTTGACAGGGACTATGGCTACACCTTC. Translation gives CASSQNIFDRDYGYTF.